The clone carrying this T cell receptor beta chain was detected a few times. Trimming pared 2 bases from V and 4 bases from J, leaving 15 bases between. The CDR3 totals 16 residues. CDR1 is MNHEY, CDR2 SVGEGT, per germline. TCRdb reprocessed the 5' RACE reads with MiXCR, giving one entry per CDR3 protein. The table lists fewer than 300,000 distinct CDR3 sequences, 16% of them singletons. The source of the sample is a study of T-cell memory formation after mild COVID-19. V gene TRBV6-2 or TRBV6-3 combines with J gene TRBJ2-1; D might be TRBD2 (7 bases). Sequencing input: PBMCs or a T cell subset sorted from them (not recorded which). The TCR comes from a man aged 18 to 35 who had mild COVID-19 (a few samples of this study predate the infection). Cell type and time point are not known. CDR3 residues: CASSYPRGGKYNEQFF. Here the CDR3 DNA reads TGTGCCAGCAGTTACCCCCGCGGGGGCAAGTACAATGAGCAGTTCTTC.